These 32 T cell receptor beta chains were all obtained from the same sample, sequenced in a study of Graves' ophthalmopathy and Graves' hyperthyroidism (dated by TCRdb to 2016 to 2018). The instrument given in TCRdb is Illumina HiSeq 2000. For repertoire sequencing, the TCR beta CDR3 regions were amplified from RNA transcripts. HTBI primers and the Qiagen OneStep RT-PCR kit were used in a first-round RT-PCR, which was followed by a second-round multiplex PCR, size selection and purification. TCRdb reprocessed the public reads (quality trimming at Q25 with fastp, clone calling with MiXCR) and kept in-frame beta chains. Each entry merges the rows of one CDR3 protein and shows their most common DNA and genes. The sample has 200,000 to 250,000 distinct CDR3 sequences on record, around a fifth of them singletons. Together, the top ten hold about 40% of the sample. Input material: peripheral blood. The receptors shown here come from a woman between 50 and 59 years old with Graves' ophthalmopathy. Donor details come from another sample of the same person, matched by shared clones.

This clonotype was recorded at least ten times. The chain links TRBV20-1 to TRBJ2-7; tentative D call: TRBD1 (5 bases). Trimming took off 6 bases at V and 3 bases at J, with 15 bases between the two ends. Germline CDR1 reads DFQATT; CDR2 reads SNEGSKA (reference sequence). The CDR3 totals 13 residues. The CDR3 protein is CSAQGATLYEQYF. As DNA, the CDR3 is TGCAGTGCCCAGGGCGCTACTCTCTACGAGCAGTACTTC.

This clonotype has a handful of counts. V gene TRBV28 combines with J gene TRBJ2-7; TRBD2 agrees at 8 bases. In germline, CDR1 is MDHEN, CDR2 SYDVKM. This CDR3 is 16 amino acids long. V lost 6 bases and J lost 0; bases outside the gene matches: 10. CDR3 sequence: CASSTSGGVGSYEQYF. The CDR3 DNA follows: TGTGCCAGCAGCACCTCCGGGGGGGTCGGCTCCTACGAGCAGTACTTC. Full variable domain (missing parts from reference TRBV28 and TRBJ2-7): DVKVTQSSRYLVKRTGEKVFLECVQDMDHENMFWYRQDPGLGLRLIYFSYDVKMKEKGDIPEGYSVSREKKERFSLILESASTNQTSMYLCASSTSGGVGSYEQYFGPGTRLTVT.

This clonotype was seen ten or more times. CDR3 nucleotides: TGTGCCAGCAGTGAATTTTACAGCAGAAACACCATATATTTT. Its translation: CASSEFYSRNTIYF. This chain connects TRBV2 to TRBJ1-3; no definite D call. Germline CDR1 reads SNHLY; CDR2 reads FYNNEI. The V end lost 2 bases, the J end lost 5 bases, and 10 bases lay between the germline ends. There are 14 residues in the CDR3.

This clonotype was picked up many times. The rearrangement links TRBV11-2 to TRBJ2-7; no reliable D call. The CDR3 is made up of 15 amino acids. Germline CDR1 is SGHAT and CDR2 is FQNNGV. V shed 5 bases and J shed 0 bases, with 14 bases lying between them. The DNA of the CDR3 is TGTGCCAGCAGCGCCAACGAGCGAAGCTCCTACGAGCAGTACTTC. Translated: CASSANERSSYEQYF.

The CDR3 is CASRAMTASNQPQHF. The CDR3 coding sequence is TGTGCCAGCAGGGCCATGACAGCTTCCAATCAGCCCCAGCATTTT. The chain couples TRBV6-1 to TRBJ1-5; possibly TRBD1 for D (5 bases). CDR1 and CDR2 (germline): MNHNS, SASEGT. V lost 6 bases and J lost 3, with 15 bases in between. There are 15 residues in the CDR3.

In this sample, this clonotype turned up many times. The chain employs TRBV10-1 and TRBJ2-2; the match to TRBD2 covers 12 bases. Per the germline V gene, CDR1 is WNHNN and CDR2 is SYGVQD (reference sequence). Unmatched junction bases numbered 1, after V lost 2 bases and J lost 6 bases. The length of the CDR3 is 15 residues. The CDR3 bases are TGCGCCAGCAGTGAGGCTAGCGGGAGGGCCGGGGAGCTGTTTTTT. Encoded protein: CASSEASGRAGELFF.

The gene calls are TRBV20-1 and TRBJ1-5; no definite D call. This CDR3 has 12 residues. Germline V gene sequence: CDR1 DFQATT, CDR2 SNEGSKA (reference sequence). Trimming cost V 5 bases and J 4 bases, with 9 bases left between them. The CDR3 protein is CSALQPNQPQHF. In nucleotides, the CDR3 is TGCAGTGCTCTCCAGCCGAATCAGCCCCAGCATTTT.

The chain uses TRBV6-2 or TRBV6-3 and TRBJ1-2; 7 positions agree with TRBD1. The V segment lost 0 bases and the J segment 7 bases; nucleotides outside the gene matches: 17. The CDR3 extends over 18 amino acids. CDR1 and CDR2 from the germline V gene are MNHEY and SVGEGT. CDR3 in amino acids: CASSYSLHKQQGNSGYTF. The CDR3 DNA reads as TGTGCCAGCAGTTACTCCCTACATAAACAACAGGGGAATAGTGGCTACACCTTC.

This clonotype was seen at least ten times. The CDR3 nucleotides are TGTGCCAGCAGCCGTCCCGGGACTAGTTCCCACGAGCAGTACTTC. This codes for CASSRPGTSSHEQYF. The V and J genes are TRBV5-4 and TRBJ2-7, with TRBD2 identical over 8 bases. Germline loops: CDR1 SGHNT, CDR2 YYREEE (reference sequence). The length of the CDR3 is 15 residues. J gave up 5 bases and V 4 bases, and 11 bases lay outside the gene matches.

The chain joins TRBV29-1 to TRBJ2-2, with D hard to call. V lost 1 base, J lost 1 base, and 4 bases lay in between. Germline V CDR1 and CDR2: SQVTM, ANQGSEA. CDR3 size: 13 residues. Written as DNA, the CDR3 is TGCAGCGTTGAAGCGCAGAACACCGGGGAGCTGTTTTTT. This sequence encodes CSVEAQNTGELFF.

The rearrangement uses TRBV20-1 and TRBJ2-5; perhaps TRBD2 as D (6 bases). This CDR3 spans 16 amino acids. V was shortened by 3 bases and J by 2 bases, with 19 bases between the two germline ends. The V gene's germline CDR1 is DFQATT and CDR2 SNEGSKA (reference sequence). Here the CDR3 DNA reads TGCAGTGCTAGGAAGCCAGGTGGCGGGAATCAAGAGACCCAGTACTTC. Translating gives CSARKPGGGNQETQYF.

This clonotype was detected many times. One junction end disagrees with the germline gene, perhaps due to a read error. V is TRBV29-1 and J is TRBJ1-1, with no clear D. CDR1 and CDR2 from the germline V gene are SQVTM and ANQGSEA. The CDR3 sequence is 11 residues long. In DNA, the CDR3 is TGCAGCGTTCAAGACTGGCCTGAAGCTTTCTTT. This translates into CSVQDWPEAFF.

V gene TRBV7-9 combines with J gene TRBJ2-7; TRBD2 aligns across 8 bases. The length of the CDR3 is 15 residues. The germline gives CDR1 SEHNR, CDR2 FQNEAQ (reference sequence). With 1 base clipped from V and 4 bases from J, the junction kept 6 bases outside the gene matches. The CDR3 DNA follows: TGTGCCAGCAGCTTAGGTGGGACTAGAGGGTACGAGCAGTACTTC. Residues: CASSLGGTRGYEQYF.

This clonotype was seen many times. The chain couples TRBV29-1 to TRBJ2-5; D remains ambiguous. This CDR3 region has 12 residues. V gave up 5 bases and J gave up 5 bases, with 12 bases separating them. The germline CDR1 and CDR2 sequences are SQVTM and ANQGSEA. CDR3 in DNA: TGCAGCGTTATCGGACCGAGGGAGACCCAGTACTTC. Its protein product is CSVIGPRETQYF.

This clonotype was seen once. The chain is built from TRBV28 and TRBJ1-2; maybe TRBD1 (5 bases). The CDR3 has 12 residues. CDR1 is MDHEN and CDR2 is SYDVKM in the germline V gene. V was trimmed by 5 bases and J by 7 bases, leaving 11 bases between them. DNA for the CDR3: TGTGCCAGCAGTATCCCAAGGGGTGGCTACACCTTC. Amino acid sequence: CASSIPRGGYTF.

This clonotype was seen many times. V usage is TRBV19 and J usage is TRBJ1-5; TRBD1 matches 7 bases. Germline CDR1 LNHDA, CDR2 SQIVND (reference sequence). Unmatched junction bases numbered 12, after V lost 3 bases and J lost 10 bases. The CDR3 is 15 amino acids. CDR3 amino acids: CASSIGTGVEEPQHF. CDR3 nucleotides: TGTGCCAGTAGTATTGGAACAGGGGTGGAAGAACCCCAGCATTTT.

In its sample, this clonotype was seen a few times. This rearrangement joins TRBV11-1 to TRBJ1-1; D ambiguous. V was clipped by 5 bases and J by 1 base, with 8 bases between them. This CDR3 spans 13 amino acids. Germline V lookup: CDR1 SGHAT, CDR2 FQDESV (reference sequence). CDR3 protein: CASSTPGNTEAFF. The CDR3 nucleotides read TGTGCCAGCAGCACCCCGGGGAACACTGAAGCTTTCTTT.

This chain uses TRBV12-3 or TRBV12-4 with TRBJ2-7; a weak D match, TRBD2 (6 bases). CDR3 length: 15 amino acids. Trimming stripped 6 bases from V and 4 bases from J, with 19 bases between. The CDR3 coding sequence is TGTGCCAGCAGCCCCCTAGCGCCACTAGATTACGAGCAGTACTTC. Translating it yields CASSPLAPLDYEQYF.

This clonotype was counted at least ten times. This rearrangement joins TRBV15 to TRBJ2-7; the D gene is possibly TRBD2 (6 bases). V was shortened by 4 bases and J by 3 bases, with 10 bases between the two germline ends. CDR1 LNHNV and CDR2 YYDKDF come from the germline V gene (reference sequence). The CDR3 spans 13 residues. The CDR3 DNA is TGTGCCACCAGCAAATCCGGGAGCTACGAGCAGTACTTC. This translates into CATSKSGSYEQYF.

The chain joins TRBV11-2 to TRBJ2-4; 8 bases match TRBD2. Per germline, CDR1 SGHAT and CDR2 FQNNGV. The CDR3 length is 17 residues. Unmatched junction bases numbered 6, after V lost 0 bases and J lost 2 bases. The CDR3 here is CASSLDGVAGPKNIQYF. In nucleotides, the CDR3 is TGTGCCAGCAGCTTAGATGGAGTAGCGGGACCCAAAAACATTCAGTACTTC.

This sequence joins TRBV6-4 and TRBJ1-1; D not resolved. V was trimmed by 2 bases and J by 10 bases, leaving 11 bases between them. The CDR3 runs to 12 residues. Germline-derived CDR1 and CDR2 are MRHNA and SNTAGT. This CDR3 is CASSDTNARAFF. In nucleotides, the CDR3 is TGTGCCAGCAGTGACACAAACGCTAGAGCTTTCTTT.

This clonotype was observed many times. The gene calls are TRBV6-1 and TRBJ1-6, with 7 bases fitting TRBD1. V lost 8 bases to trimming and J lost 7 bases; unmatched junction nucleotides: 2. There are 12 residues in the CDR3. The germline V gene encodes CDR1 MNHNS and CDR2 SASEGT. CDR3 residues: CASGRGNSPLHF. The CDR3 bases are TGTGCCAGCGGCAGGGGGAATTCACCCCTCCACTTT.

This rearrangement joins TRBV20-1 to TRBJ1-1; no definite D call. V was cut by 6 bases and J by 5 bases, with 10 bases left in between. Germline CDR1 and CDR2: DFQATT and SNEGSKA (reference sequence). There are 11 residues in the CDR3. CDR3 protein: CSAQRETEAFF. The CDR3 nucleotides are TGCAGTGCCCAACGAGAAACTGAAGCTTTCTTT.

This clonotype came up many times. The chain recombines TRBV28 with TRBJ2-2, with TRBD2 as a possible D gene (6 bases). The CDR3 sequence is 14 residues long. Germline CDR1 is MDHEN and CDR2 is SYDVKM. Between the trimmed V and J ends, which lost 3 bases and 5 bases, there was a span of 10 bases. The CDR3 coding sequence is TGTGCCAGCAGTTTTCGGCTAGCGACCGGGGAGCTGTTTTTT. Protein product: CASSFRLATGELFF.

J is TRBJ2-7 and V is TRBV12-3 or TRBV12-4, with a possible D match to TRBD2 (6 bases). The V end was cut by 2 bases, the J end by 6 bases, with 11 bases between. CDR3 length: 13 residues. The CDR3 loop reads CASSLRVRGEQYF. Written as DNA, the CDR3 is TGTGCCAGCAGTTTAAGAGTGCGGGGCGAGCAGTACTTC.

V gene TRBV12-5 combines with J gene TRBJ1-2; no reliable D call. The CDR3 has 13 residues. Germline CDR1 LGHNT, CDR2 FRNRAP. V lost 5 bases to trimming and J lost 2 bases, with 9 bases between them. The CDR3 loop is CASGPGQNYGYTF. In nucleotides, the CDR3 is TGTGCTAGTGGTCCTGGGCAGAACTATGGCTACACCTTC.

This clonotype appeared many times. The chain's CDR3 is CASSITEANRYGYTF. The DNA of the CDR3 is TGTGCCAGTAGTATAACCGAGGCCAATCGGTATGGCTACACCTTC. The rearrangement joins TRBV19 to TRBJ1-2, with D hard to call. V was pared by 2 bases and J by 5 bases, with 15 bases between. The germline V gene has CDR1 LNHDA and CDR2 SQIVND (reference sequence). This CDR3 contains 15 residues. Complete variable domain (other parts from reference TRBV19 and TRBJ1-2): DGGITQSPKYLFRKEGQNVTLSCEQNLNHDAMYWYRQDPGQGLRLIYYSQIVNDFQKGDIAEGYSVSREKKESFPLTVTSAQKNPTAFYLCASSITEANRYGYTFGSGTRLTVV.

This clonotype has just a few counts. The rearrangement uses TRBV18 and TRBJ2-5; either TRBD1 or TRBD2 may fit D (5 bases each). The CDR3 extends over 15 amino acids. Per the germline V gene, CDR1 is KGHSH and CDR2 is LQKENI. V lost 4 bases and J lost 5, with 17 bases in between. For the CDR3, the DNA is TGTGCCAGCTCACTGACAGAGGGAGAGCGTGAGACCCAGTACTTC. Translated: CASSLTEGERETQYF.

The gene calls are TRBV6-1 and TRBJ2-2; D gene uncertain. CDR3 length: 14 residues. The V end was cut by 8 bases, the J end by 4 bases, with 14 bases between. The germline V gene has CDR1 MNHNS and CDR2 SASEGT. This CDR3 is CASGRGVGTGELFF. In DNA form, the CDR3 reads TGTGCCAGCGGTAGAGGTGTGGGCACCGGGGAGCTGTTTTTT.

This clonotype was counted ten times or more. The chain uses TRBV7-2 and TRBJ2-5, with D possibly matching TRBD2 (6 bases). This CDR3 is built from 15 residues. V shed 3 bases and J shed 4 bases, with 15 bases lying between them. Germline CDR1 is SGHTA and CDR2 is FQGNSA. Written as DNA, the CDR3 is TGTGCCAGCAGCTTTGGGAGGAGAATGGGAGAGACCCAGTACTTC. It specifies CASSFGRRMGETQYF.

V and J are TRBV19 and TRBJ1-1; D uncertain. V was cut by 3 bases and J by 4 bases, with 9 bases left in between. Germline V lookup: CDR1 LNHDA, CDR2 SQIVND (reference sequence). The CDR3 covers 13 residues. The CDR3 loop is CASSMPGLTEAFF. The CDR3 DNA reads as TGTGCCAGTAGTATGCCAGGTCTCACTGAAGCTTTCTTT.

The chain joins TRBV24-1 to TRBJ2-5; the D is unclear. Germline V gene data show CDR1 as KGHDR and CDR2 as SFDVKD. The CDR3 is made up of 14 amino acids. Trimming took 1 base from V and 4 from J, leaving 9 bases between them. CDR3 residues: CATSDFGPTETQYF. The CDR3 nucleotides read TGTGCCACCAGTGATTTCGGCCCCACAGAGACCCAGTACTTC.